A selection of T cell receptor beta chains follows, all from one sample in a study of control samples from healthy donors and cancer patients. Only in-frame clones appear in the TCRdb table, and some are missing; sequencing was by immunoSEQ multiplex PCR. The data contain 150,000 to 200,000 clones, approximately 92% of them singletons. Specimen: blood. These receptor sequences come from a man between 25 and 39 years old in good health. Each CDR3 is given with its conserved first and last residue. Fields, in order: D gene, clone size, J gene, V gene, CDR3 protein, CDR3 DNA. A D gene is named only where the DNA matches it firmly. Some rows mark clone size as missing; the rest say once, few, many or name a class of expanded clone.

>-|once|TRBJ1-6|TRBV5-1
CASSLIAGYNSPLHF
TGCGCCAGCAGCTTGATCGCTGGGTATAATTCACCCCTCCACTTT
>-|-|TRBJ2-1|TRBV7-9
CASSTYTRYSYNEQFF
TGTGCCAGCAGCACCTATACTCGTTACTCCTACAATGAGCAGTTCTTC
>-|-|TRBJ1-4|TRBV20-1
CSASPGRFNEKLFF
TGCAGTGCTAGTCCGGGGAGATTTAATGAAAAACTGTTTTTT
>TRBD1|few|TRBJ1-2|TRBV4-2
CASSQVAGGTTGYTF
TGTGCCAGCAGCCAAGTCGCAGGGGGAACGACTGGCTACACCTTC
>-|-|TRBJ1-4|TRBV7-2
CASSRGGRASGEKLFF
TGTGCCAGCAGCAGAGGAGGGAGGGCCTCCGGGGAAAAACTGTTTTTT
>TRBD1|-|TRBJ1-1|TRBV2
CASRSGGTEAFF
TGTGCCAGCAGATCAGGGGGTACTGAAGCTTTCTTT
>-|-|TRBJ2-7|TRBV29-1
CSVSGTTYEQYF
TGCAGCGTCTCCGGGACAACCTACGAGCAGTACTTC
>-|-|TRBJ2-7|TRBV7-9
CASSLAGGQFYEQYF
TGTGCCAGCAGCTTAGCAGGGGGACAATTCTACGAGCAGTACTTC
>TRBD2|-|TRBJ2-1|TRBV5-4
CASSLTSGWAGNEQFF
TGTGCCAGCAGCCTGACTAGCGGGTGGGCAGGCAATGAGCAGTTCTTC
>-|-|TRBJ2-7|TRBV11-2
CASSLDLRERRTYEQYF
TGTGCCAGCAGCTTAGATTTACGGGAGAGGAGAACCTACGAGCAGTACTTC
>-|-|TRBJ2-7|TRBV10-1
CASSESLRGFMNEQYF
TGCGCCAGCAGTGAGTCGTTAAGGGGTTTCATGAACGAGCAGTACTTC